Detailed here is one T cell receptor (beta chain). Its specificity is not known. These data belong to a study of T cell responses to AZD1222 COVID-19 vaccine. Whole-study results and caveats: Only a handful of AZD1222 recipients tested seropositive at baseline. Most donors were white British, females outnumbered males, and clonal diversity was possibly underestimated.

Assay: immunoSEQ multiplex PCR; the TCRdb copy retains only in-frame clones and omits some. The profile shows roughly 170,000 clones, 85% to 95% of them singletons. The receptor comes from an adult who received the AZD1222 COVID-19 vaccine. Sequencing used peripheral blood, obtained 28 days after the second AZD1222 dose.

The CDR3 region has the DNA TGCGCCAGCAGTGAGTCGCGCGGGGGGGCCAAATACGAGCAGTACTTC. This encodes CASSESRGGAKYEQYF. V and J are TRBV10-2 and TRBJ2-7; 9 positions agree with TRBD2. Germline V gene sequence: CDR1 WSHSY, CDR2 SAAADI. There are 16 residues in the CDR3. V was pared by 0 bases and J by 4 bases, with 7 bases of the junction left unmatched.